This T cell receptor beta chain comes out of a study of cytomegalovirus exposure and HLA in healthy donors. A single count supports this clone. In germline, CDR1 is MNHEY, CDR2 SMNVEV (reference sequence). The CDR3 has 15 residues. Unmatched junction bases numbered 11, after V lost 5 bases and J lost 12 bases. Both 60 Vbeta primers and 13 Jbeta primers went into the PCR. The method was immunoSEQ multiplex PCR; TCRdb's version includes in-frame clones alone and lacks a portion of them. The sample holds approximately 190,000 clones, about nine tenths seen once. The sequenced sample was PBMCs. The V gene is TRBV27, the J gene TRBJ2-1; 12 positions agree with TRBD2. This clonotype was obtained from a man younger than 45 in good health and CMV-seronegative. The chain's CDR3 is CASSRTSGGPDRQFF. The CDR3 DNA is TGTGCCAGCAGTAGAACTAGCGGGGGGCCTGACCGGCAGTTCTTC.